The clone carrying this T cell receptor beta chain was seen only a few times. With 6 bases clipped from V and 6 bases from J, the junction kept 10 bases outside the gene matches. Per germline, CDR1 KGHSH and CDR2 LQKENI. The CDR3 is made up of 15 amino acids. Sequenced material consisted of expressed TCRB transcripts (all of the isolated RNA was reverse transcribed). Libraries were prepared by immunoSEQ multiplex PCR; TCRdb keeps only in-frame clonotypes and omits some of them. The data hold some 150,000 clones, with around 10% observed a single time. The data belong to a study of beta chain features in type 1 diabetes.

The J gene is TRBJ1-2, the V gene TRBV18, with 10 bases lining up with TRBD1. The clonotype comes from a man between 18 and 35 years old in good health. The sequencing input was central memory CD4+ T cells from blood. CDR3 amino acids: CASSPVGTGVDGYTF. CDR3 DNA sequence: TGTGCCAGCTCTCCCGTTGGGACAGGGGTTGATGGCTACACCTTC.